This T cell receptor beta chain is drawn from a study of blood T cell repertoires in COVID-19. Study as a whole: Spain, Italy and the United States supplied samples that represented acute and convalescent COVID-19.

Generated by immunoSEQ multiplex PCR, the TCRdb table keeps only in-frame clones and is missing some. The data show hundreds of thousands of clones, roughly 83% seen once. Per the germline V gene, CDR1 is KGHDR and CDR2 is SFDVKD. Losses at the gene ends were 1 base for V and 3 bases for J; bases not matched to a gene: 8. The CDR3 runs to 18 residues. The sequence came from an elderly man with acute or convalescent COVID-19. V is TRBV24-1 and J is TRBJ2-1; TRBD2 agrees at 10 bases. What was sequenced was peripheral blood. CDR3 DNA sequence: TGTGCCACCAGTGATTTATATCTTACTAGCGGGGACTACAATGAGCAGTTCTTC. Its protein product is CATSDLYLTSGDYNEQFF.